Below are 19 T cell receptor beta chains sequenced from a single sample in a study of blood T cell repertoires in COVID-19. Profiled with immunoSEQ multiplex PCR; TCRdb holds only in-frame clones, not every one. The data show roughly 280,000 clones, roughly 86% seen once. The sequencing sample was made of PBMCs or T cells enriched from blood (not recorded which). Every receptor here comes from an older woman who had recovered from COVID-19.

The chain employs TRBV4-1 and TRBJ1-1; no reliable D call. Per germline, CDR1 MGHRA and CDR2 YSYEKL. V was trimmed by 4 bases and J by 4 bases, leaving 10 bases between them. CDR3 size: 13 residues. The CDR3 bases are TGCGCCAGCAGCCGAGGCCCCGGCACTGAAGCTTTCTTT. Residues: CASSRGPGTEAFF.

This clone has just one count. This chain connects TRBV9 to TRBJ1-1; D perhaps matches TRBD1 (5 bases). The CDR3 is made up of 16 amino acids. Trimming left V 2 bases short and J 3 bases short, with 17 bases between. From germline, CDR1 is SGDLS and CDR2 YYNGEE. The CDR3 here is CASSVSAPVGDTEAFF. The CDR3, as DNA: TGTGCCAGCAGCGTTTCGGCACCTGTAGGGGACACTGAAGCTTTCTTT.

This clone was seen only once. V gene TRBV28 combines with J gene TRBJ1-1; D perhaps matches TRBD1 (6 bases). The CDR3 runs 14 residues. V lost 2 bases to trimming and J lost 1 base, with 8 bases between them. CDR1 is MDHEN and CDR2 is SYDVKM in the germline V gene. The DNA of the CDR3 is TGTGCCAGCAGTTTACAGGGGACGAACACTGAAGCTTTCTTT. As protein: CASSLQGTNTEAFF.

V usage is TRBV29-1 and J usage is TRBJ1-1, with D unclear. Per germline, CDR1 SQVTM and CDR2 ANQGSEA. This CDR3 contains 11 residues. Trimming removed 3 bases from V and 5 bases from J, with 7 bases in between. Here the CDR3 reads CSVDRLTEAFF. The CDR3 coding sequence is TGCAGCGTTGACAGGCTTACTGAAGCTTTCTTT.

The rearrangement joins TRBV30 to TRBJ2-5; 11 positions agree with TRBD2. This CDR3 comprises 14 residues. The germline V gene has CDR1 GTSNPN and CDR2 SVGIG (reference sequence). J gave up 5 bases and V 2 bases, and 4 bases lay outside the gene matches. CDR3 amino acids: CAWSLAGGWETQYF. The CDR3 region has the DNA TGTGCCTGGAGTTTAGCGGGGGGGTGGGAGACCCAGTACTTC.

The CDR3 spells CASSKDWGTSEQFF. The CDR3 DNA is TGTGCCAGTAGCAAGGACTGGGGAACCTCTGAGCAGTTCTTC. The rearrangement joins TRBV19 to TRBJ2-1; D might be TRBD2 (5 bases). Germline V CDR1 and CDR2: LNHDA, SQIVND (reference sequence). Trimming removed 6 bases from V and 9 bases from J, with 18 bases in between. The CDR3 is 14 amino acids.

This clone was seen more than once but under ten times. The V and J genes are TRBV28 and TRBJ1-5; D not certain. The CDR3 consists of 14 residues. Trimming removed 7 bases from V and 4 bases from J, with 14 bases in between. Germline-derived CDR1 and CDR2 are MDHEN and SYDVKM. Written as DNA, the CDR3 is TGTGCCAGCAAAGACACCTTTCGTAATCAGCCCCAGCATTTT. The encoded protein is CASKDTFRNQPQHF.

V usage is TRBV19 and J usage is TRBJ1-4, with a tentative D call TRBD1 (5 bases). The CDR3 consists of 14 residues. Germline V CDR1 and CDR2: LNHDA, SQIVND (reference sequence). The germline V and J ends were trimmed by 3 bases and 10 bases, with 15 bases remaining between them. DNA for the CDR3: TGTGCCAGTAGTATGGGGCCCACGCCGCCAAAACTGTTTTTT. Amino acid sequence: CASSMGPTPPKLFF. The variable domain in full, with the rest retrieved from reference TRBV19 and TRBJ1-4, is DGGITQSPKYLFRKEGQNVTLSCEQNLNHDAMYWYRQDPGQGLRLIYYSQIVNDFQKGDIAEGYSVSREKKESFPLTVTSAQKNPTAFYLCASSMGPTPPKLFFGSGTQLSVL.

The chain recombines TRBV11-2 with TRBJ2-7; 11 nucleotides line up with TRBD2. CDR3 length equals 15 residues. The J segment lost 3 bases and the V segment lost 3 bases, leaving 4 bases of the junction unmatched. Germline loops: CDR1 SGHAT, CDR2 FQNNGV. CDR3 loop: CASSFASGRNYEQYF. The CDR3 DNA is TGTGCCAGCAGCTTCGCTAGCGGGAGGAACTACGAGCAGTACTTC.

The rearrangement joins TRBV6-5 to TRBJ1-5; D remains unclear. From germline, CDR1 is MNHEY and CDR2 SVGAGI. The CDR3 has 15 amino acids. Trimming stripped 2 bases from V and 2 bases from J, with 10 bases between. The CDR3 spells CASSYRIEGNQPQHF. DNA for the CDR3: TGTGCCAGCAGTTACAGGATAGAGGGCAATCAGCCCCAGCATTTT.

The genes are TRBV4-1 and TRBJ2-2; tentatively, D is TRBD2 (5 bases). The CDR3 has 16 amino acids. Per germline, CDR1 MGHRA and CDR2 YSYEKL. The ends were cut back, 0 bases at V and 2 bases at J, with 10 bases in the middle. The CDR3 reads CASSQDIARNTGELFF. The CDR3 nucleotides are TGCGCCAGCAGCCAAGACATAGCGCGAAACACCGGGGAGCTGTTTTTT.

The chain has TRBV19 and TRBJ1-1; 8 bases are shared with TRBD1. V gave up 5 bases and J gave up 6 bases; unmatched junction bases: 11. Looked up from germline, CDR1 is LNHDA and CDR2 is SQIVND (reference sequence). This CDR3 is built from 15 residues. CDR3 amino acids: CASSGPGGASAEAFF. DNA of the CDR3: TGTGCCAGTAGTGGACCAGGGGGCGCTTCTGCTGAAGCTTTCTTT.

This chain uses TRBV5-1 with TRBJ2-1; D call uncertain. The germline V gene encodes CDR1 SGHRS and CDR2 YFSETQ. V lost 2 bases to trimming and J lost 5 bases, with 5 bases between them. The CDR3 consists of 12 residues. CDR3 coding DNA: TGCGCCAGCAGCTTCGCAGACAATGAGCAGTTCTTC. Translation: CASSFADNEQFF.

The rearrangement links TRBV27 to TRBJ2-7; D unresolved. This CDR3 is 13 amino acids long. The germline gives CDR1 MNHEY, CDR2 SMNVEV (reference sequence). The germline V and J ends were trimmed by 7 bases and 2 bases, with 12 bases remaining between them. The CDR3 region is CASTRLSPYEQYF. CDR3 coding DNA: TGTGCCAGCACCCGTTTATCCCCCTACGAGCAGTACTTC.

The chain carries TRBV18 and TRBJ1-1; tentative D call: TRBD1 (6 bases). The germline V gene encodes CDR1 KGHSH and CDR2 LQKENI. Trimming cost V 1 base and J 7 bases, with 10 bases left between them. The CDR3 totals 13 residues. The CDR3 reads CASSPQGDNEAFF. The CDR3 region has the DNA TGTGCCAGCTCACCACAAGGGGACAATGAAGCTTTCTTT.

The rearrangement uses TRBV3-1 (or the pseudogene TRBV3-2) and TRBJ1-1; 7 nucleotides match TRBD1. Germline V gives CDR1 LGHDT, CDR2 YNNKEL (reference sequence). This CDR3 is built from 15 residues. After removal of 1 base from V and 7 bases from J, the junction contained 9 bases not matched to a gene. This CDR3 reads CASSQGSRGQDEAFF. Here the CDR3 DNA reads TGTGCCAGCAGCCAAGGCTCAAGGGGGCAGGATGAAGCTTTCTTT.

V and J are TRBV20-1 and TRBJ1-4; a weak D match, TRBD1 (5 bases). Germline loops: CDR1 DFQATT, CDR2 SNEGSKA (reference sequence). The CDR3 is 13 residues long. The V gene lost 3 bases and the J gene lost 8 bases, with 13 bases spanning the gap. CDR3 protein: CSASKGGEEKLFF. The CDR3 DNA reads TGCAGTGCTAGTAAGGGAGGGGAGGAAAAACTGTTTTTT.

The rearrangement joins TRBV5-1 to TRBJ1-1; a possible D gene is TRBD1 (6 bases). The V and J ends lost 4 bases and 5 bases respectively, with 15 bases between them. CDR1 SGHRS and CDR2 YFSETQ come from the germline V gene. This CDR3 is 14 amino acids long. CDR3 sequence: CASSPQQGQTEAFF. DNA of the CDR3: TGCGCCAGCAGCCCTCAACAGGGTCAGACTGAAGCTTTCTTT.

This rearrangement joins TRBV5-1 to TRBJ2-2; 7 bases map to TRBD2. V lost 2 bases and J lost 0; bases outside the gene matches: 4. Germline V gene lookup returns CDR1 SGHRS and CDR2 YFSETQ. This CDR3 has 16 amino acids. The CDR3 DNA sequence: TGCGCCAGCAGCTTAGGACTAGGGGCGAACACCGGGGAGCTGTTTTTT. This sequence encodes CASSLGLGANTGELFF.